This T cell receptor beta chain was documented in a study of vaccination effects on CD4 cells after COVID-19. Using immunoSEQ multiplex PCR, the repertoire was profiled, and TCRdb retains in-frame clones only, with some absent. The sample yields roughly 35,000 clones, about 78% seen once. V trimming: 1 base; J trimming: 8 bases; junction bases outside the gene matches: 5. This CDR3 region has 13 residues. The germline gives CDR1 SGHRS, CDR2 YFSETQ. Antigen-specific CD4+ T cells were expanded with viral peptide pools in the ViraFEST assay before sequencing. Culture lasted about 10 days before CD4+ T cell isolation. This individual tested PCR-positive for SARS-CoV-2 infection between March and December 2020. A density of about 2 million PBMC per well was used; these cells were cultured with 10 IU/ml IL-2 and about 9.4 ug/ml peptides. It was on days 3 and 7 that half the medium was replaced with IL-2 medium.

For this clone: The antigen remains unidentified.

Sequenced material: CD4+ T cells from PBMCs cultured with HCoV-NL63 spike peptides, taken before COVID-19 vaccination. The chain recombines TRBV5-1 with TRBJ1-2; 7 positions match TRBD1. The clonotype originates from a human donor who had a prior SARS-CoV-2 infection. The CDR3 sequence: CASSLTGEYGYTF. The CDR3 nucleotides read TGCGCCAGCAGCTTGACAGGGGAGTACGGCTACACCTTC.